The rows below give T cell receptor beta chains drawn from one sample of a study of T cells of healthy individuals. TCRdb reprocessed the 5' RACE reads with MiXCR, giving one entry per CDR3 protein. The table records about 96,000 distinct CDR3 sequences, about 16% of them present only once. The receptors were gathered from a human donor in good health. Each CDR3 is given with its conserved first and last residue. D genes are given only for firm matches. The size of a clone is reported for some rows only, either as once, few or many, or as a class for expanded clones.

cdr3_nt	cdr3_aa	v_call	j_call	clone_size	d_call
TGCGCCAGCAGCCAGCTAGGGACTAGCGGGATTGAGACCCAGTACTTC	CASSQLGTSGIETQYF	TRBV4-1	TRBJ2-5	-	TRBD2
TGTGCCAGCACCCACGCCGGGACTAGCGGGGGAGCGCAGTATTTT	CASTHAGTSGGAQYF	TRBV28	TRBJ2-3	-	TRBD2
TGTGCCAGCAGTAGCGTGGGGATCAGGAGCAATGAGCAGTTCTTC	CASSSVGIRSNEQFF	TRBV6-2/TRBV6-3	TRBJ2-1	few	-
TGTGCCAGCAGCTTCTCCGCGAGCACCGGGGAGCTGTTTTTT	CASSFSASTGELFF	TRBV7-3	TRBJ2-2	medium-sized	-
TGTGCCAGCAGCTTGGCGGGGACCCCCTACGAGCAGTACTTC	CASSLAGTPYEQYF	TRBV5-5	TRBJ2-7	-	-
TGTGCCACTGCGGACGGGTACAATGAGCAGTTCTTC	CATADGYNEQFF	TRBV6-2/TRBV6-3	TRBJ2-1	-	-
TGTGCCAGCAGCATACAGGGGGGTGTCGCTGAAGCTTTCTTT	CASSIQGGVAEAFF	TRBV13	TRBJ1-1	few	TRBD1
TGTGCCAGCTCACCAGGGACAGGGATAGCCTACGAGCAGTACTTC	CASSPGTGIAYEQYF	TRBV18	TRBJ2-7	few	TRBD1
TGTGCCACCTGGGACAGCCCCTACGAGCAGTACTTC	CATWDSPYEQYF	TRBV27	TRBJ2-7	few	TRBD1
TGTGCTTCCGGCCTAGGGGCCGAAAAACTGTTTTTT	CASGLGAEKLFF	TRBV6-5	TRBJ1-4	many	-
TGTGCCAGCAACCTCGGGGGGCCCAACTATGGCTACACCTTC	CASNLGGPNYGYTF	TRBV6-2/TRBV6-3	TRBJ1-2	few	-
TGCGCCAGCAGCCAAGATATGAATACGGGGACTGAAGCTTTCTTT	CASSQDMNTGTEAFF	TRBV4-3	TRBJ1-1	many	-
TGTGCCAGCCGACCCGCCGCGGGGTACGAGCAGTACTTC	CASRPAAGYEQYF	TRBV28	TRBJ2-7	few	-
TGCAGCGTTGGGACTAGCGGGAACAATGAGCAGTTCTTC	CSVGTSGNNEQFF	TRBV29-1	TRBJ2-1	many	TRBD2
TGCAGTGCTAGGAGAAGGGTCCACACCGGGGAGCTGTTTTTT	CSARRRVHTGELFF	TRBV20-1	TRBJ2-2	-	-
TGTGCCAGCAAAGGGACAGGCTACGAGCAGTACTTC	CASKGTGYEQYF	TRBV2	TRBJ2-7	many	TRBD1
TGTGCCAGCAGTTTATACAGGGAACAATCACCCCTCCACTTT	CASSLYREQSPLHF	TRBV28	TRBJ1-6	-	-
TGTGCCAGCAGTTCCCAGGCTACACGGGATGAAAAACTGTTTTTT	CASSSQATRDEKLFF	TRBV6-2/TRBV6-3	TRBJ1-4	few	-
TGTGCCAGCACCGGAATCCGGACGGTGGTCAATGAGCAGTTCTTC	CASTGIRTVVNEQFF	TRBV5-8	TRBJ2-1	many	-
TGTGCCAGCAGCGTAGCAGCTAGCGGGAGAGGGGATGAGCAGTTCTTC	CASSVAASGRGDEQFF	TRBV9	TRBJ2-1	many	TRBD2
TGTGCCAGCAGCTCCCGTCTAACCCGGAGGGAGACCCAGTACTTC	CASSSRLTRRETQYF	TRBV7-9	TRBJ2-5	many	-
TGTGCCAGCAGTCGAGACAGGGTTGGGGAGCAGTACTTC	CASSRDRVGEQYF	TRBV12-3/TRBV12-4	TRBJ2-7	many	TRBD1
TGCAGCTCAAGCATCGGGACTAGCGGGAGGGCCGGGGAGCTGTTTTTT	CSSSIGTSGRAGELFF	TRBV29-1	TRBJ2-2	many	TRBD2
TGTGCCAGCAGCTCACATACCGGGGTCGGGACTGAAGCTTTCTTT	CASSSHTGVGTEAFF	TRBV4-2	TRBJ1-1	many	-
TGCGCCAGCAGCTTGGGGCAGGGTTTCGACGAGCAGTACTTC	CASSLGQGFDEQYF	TRBV5-1	TRBJ2-7	many	-
TGCGCCAGCAGCCAAAATGACGGGGCCCCCTACGAGCAGTACTTC	CASSQNDGAPYEQYF	TRBV4-3	TRBJ2-7	-	-
TGTGCCAGCAGTCAGGCTGGGGGGTCCACGAATACGCAGTATTTT	CASSQAGGSTNTQYF	TRBV6-1	TRBJ2-3	-	-
TGCAGTGCTAGTAAGACGACAGGGGGAAGGAACACTGAAGCTTTCTTT	CSASKTTGGRNTEAFF	TRBV20-1	TRBJ1-1	-	TRBD1
TGCAGTGCTAGAGATGGGGGCGGGCGATACGAGCAGTACTTC	CSARDGGGRYEQYF	TRBV20-1	TRBJ2-7	few	-
TGTGCCAGCAGTCACCAGGGAGGGAGCTCCTACAATGAGCAGTTCTTC	CASSHQGGSSYNEQFF	TRBV2	TRBJ2-1	many	TRBD2
TGTGCCAGCCCCCCAGCGGGAGACTACAATGAGCAGTTCTTC	CASPPAGDYNEQFF	TRBV28	TRBJ2-1	many	TRBD2
TGTGCCAGCTCACCCCCCCCGGGACAGGGACACCTCCACTTT	CASSPPPGQGHLHF	TRBV18	TRBJ1-6	few	TRBD1
TGCAGCGTTGCCCCTAGCGGGGGGGCGAGTGAGCAGTTCTTC	CSVAPSGGASEQFF	TRBV29-1	TRBJ2-1	-	TRBD2
TGTGCCAGCAGCCAGAGACAGGGTCTTGAAGCTTTCTTT	CASSQRQGLEAFF	TRBV7-2	TRBJ1-1	few	TRBD1
TGCAGTGCTAGCGGCGCGGGGGGCTTGGGTGAGACCCAGTACTTC	CSASGAGGLGETQYF	TRBV20-1	TRBJ2-5	few	TRBD2
TGCAGTGCTAGCCTTTCTAGCGGGGGGGTTGGAGAGACCCAGTACTTC	CSASLSSGGVGETQYF	TRBV20-1	TRBJ2-5	few	TRBD2
TGTTTCGTAGGGGATTACAATGAAGCTTTCTTT	CFVGDYNEAFF	TRBV6-5	TRBJ1-1	few	-
TGTGCCAGCAGTCCACTATCCCTCGGGGATACGCAGTATTTT	CASSPLSLGDTQYF	TRBV6-2/TRBV6-3	TRBJ2-3	many	-
TGTGCCAGCAGTTCCGAAACAGGGGGACATGGCTACACCTTC	CASSSETGGHGYTF	TRBV27	TRBJ1-2	-	TRBD1
TGTGCCACCCGGCCCCCGCTAGCCAAAAACATTCAGTACTTC	CATRPPLAKNIQYF	TRBV28	TRBJ2-4	-	-
TGTGCCACCAGTGACGCCCTGGCGGAGCAGTTCTTC	CATSDALAEQFF	TRBV24-1	TRBJ2-1	-	-
TGTGCCAGCAGCCAAGTCCTTGCGGGGGAGGGGACAGATACGCAGTATTTT	CASSQVLAGEGTDTQYF	TRBV4-2	TRBJ2-3	-	TRBD2
TGTGCCAGCAGTCCAGGGGCGAACACCGGGGAGCTGTTTTTT	CASSPGANTGELFF	TRBV9	TRBJ2-2	-	-
TGTGCCAGCAGTTACAGCTCAGATACGCAGTATTTT	CASSYSSDTQYF	TRBV6-6	TRBJ2-3	few	-
TGTGCCAGCAGCCAAGATGGGACAGGCTATGGCTACACCTTC	CASSQDGTGYGYTF	TRBV3-1	TRBJ1-2	-	TRBD1
TGTGCCATCAGTGAACTACAGGAGAACACTGAAGCTTTCTTT	CAISELQENTEAFF	TRBV10-3	TRBJ1-1	-	-
TGCAGCGTAGGCCATGGAGAGACCCAGTACTTC	CSVGHGETQYF	TRBV29-1	TRBJ2-5	few	-
TGTGCCTGGAGTCCCGGGGACTACGAGCAGTACTTC	CAWSPGDYEQYF	TRBV30	TRBJ2-7	-	-
TGTGCCAGCACTCTTAGGGGGGCAGATACGCAGTATTTT	CASTLRGADTQYF	TRBV12-3/TRBV12-4	TRBJ2-3	few	-
TGCAGTGCTAGAGACGTTAGCACAGATACGCAGTATTTT	CSARDVSTDTQYF	TRBV20-1	TRBJ2-3	few	-
TGCGCCAGCAGGACAGGGGCTAACACCGGGGAGCTGTTTTTT	CASRTGANTGELFF	TRBV5-1	TRBJ2-2	-	TRBD1
TGTGCCAGCAGCCTCAGGGGGCTCGAGCAGTACTTC	CASSLRGLEQYF	TRBV27	TRBJ2-7	few	TRBD1
TGTGCCAGCAGTTTAGGACAGTCCTACGAGCAGTACTTC	CASSLGQSYEQYF	TRBV28	TRBJ2-7	-	-
TGTGCCAGCAGCTTAACTGATGAGCAGTTCTTC	CASSLTDEQFF	TRBV7-9	TRBJ2-1	many	-
TGTGCCAGCAGCCTTTCTCACGAACATGGCTACACCTTC	CASSLSHEHGYTF	TRBV12-3/TRBV12-4	TRBJ1-2	many	-
TGCAGTGCTAACCGGGACAGGGGTGGTCAGCCCCAGCATTTT	CSANRDRGGQPQHF	TRBV20-1	TRBJ1-5	many	TRBD1
TGTGCCATCAGGGGACTAGCGGACAATGAGCAGTTCTTC	CAIRGLADNEQFF	TRBV10-3	TRBJ2-1	few	TRBD2